Presented here are 24 T cell receptor beta chains from one specimen sequenced in a study of blood T cell repertoires in COVID-19. Clones were read by immunoSEQ multiplex PCR, and TCRdb kept only the in-frame ones, dropping some. Of a few hundred thousand clones listed, 88% were seen once; the top ten hold under 4.5%. The sequencing input was peripheral blood. The receptor source for this set is a man between 60 and 70 years old who had recovered from COVID-19.

The chain is built from TRBV4-1 and TRBJ2-1, with 8 bases fitting TRBD2. V lost 0 bases and J lost 5; bases outside the gene matches: 3. Germline V CDR1 and CDR2: MGHRA, YSYEKL. There are 15 residues in the CDR3. The DNA for the CDR3 is TGCGCCAGCAGCCAAGAAGGGACTAGGAACAATGAGCAGTTCTTC. Translating it yields CASSQEGTRNNEQFF.

This chain uses TRBV4-2 with TRBJ1-1, with TRBD1 matching 7 bases. The CDR3 sequence is 15 residues long. V lost 5 bases, J lost 0 bases, and 6 bases stayed unmatched. Germline V lookup: CDR1 LGHNA, CDR2 YNFKEQ. CDR3 sequence: CASSETDRMNTEAFF. CDR3 DNA sequence: TGTGCCAGCAGCGAAACGGACAGGATGAACACTGAAGCTTTCTTT.

The gene calls are TRBV27 and TRBJ2-7; 10 bases are a match to TRBD1. Germline trimming cut 1 base from V and 2 bases from J; bases unmatched to any gene: 5. The CDR3 covers 16 residues. In germline, CDR1 is MNHEY, CDR2 SMNVEV (reference sequence). The CDR3 here is CASSLWGGTGAYEQYF. The CDR3 coding sequence is TGTGCCAGCAGTTTATGGGGCGGGACAGGGGCCTACGAGCAGTACTTC.

The V gene is TRBV9, the J gene TRBJ2-1; 11 nucleotides align to TRBD2. This CDR3 is 16 amino acids long. V lost 3 bases to trimming and J lost 9 bases; unmatched junction nucleotides: 11. The germline gives CDR1 SGDLS, CDR2 YYNGEE. The CDR3 reads CASSDQLAGDRGEQFF. CDR3 bases: TGTGCCAGCAGCGACCAACTAGCGGGGGACCGGGGTGAGCAGTTCTTC. The full variable domain, its missing parts supplied by reference TRBV9 and TRBJ2-1, is DSGVTQTPKHLITATGQRVTLRCSPRSGDLSVYWYQQSLDQGLQFLIQYYNGEERAKGNILERFSAQQFPDLHSELNLSSLELGDSALYFCASSDQLAGDRGEQFFGPGTRLTVL.

V is TRBV3-1 (or the pseudogene TRBV3-2) and J is TRBJ2-7, with D maybe TRBD1 (6 bases). V shed 4 bases and J shed 5 bases, with 12 bases lying between them. The germline CDR1 and CDR2 sequences are LGHDT and YNNKEL (reference sequence). There are 13 residues in the CDR3. CDR3: CASSLTGIHEQYF. The CDR3 DNA follows: TGTGCCAGCAGCCTCACAGGGATCCACGAGCAGTACTTC.

The CDR3 here is CATSRPGQGAYGYTF. CDR3 bases: TGTGCCACCAGCAGACCCGGACAGGGGGCCTATGGCTACACCTTC. The chain carries TRBV15 and TRBJ1-2; TRBD1 matches at 11 bases. This CDR3 is built from 15 residues. V dropped 2 bases and J dropped 4; count of bases not matched to a gene: 3. CDR1 LNHNV and CDR2 YYDKDF come from the germline V gene (reference sequence).

This chain joins TRBV7-8 and TRBJ2-1, with a possible D match to TRBD2 (6 bases). From germline, CDR1 is SGHVS and CDR2 FQNEAQ. With 5 bases removed from V and 4 bases from J, the gap between germline ends came to 9 bases. This CDR3 comprises 13 residues. CDR3 sequence: CASSLGLYNEQFF. The CDR3 DNA follows: TGTGCCAGCAGCCTCGGACTATACAATGAGCAGTTCTTC.

This clone was seen just once. This chain connects TRBV12-3 or TRBV12-4 to TRBJ1-2; 8 bases are shared with TRBD1. The CDR3 contains 13 residues. J was trimmed by 6 bases and V by 6 bases; bases with no gene match: 6. The CDR3 is CASRDRVPNGYTF. The CDR3 DNA reads TGTGCCAGCAGGGACAGGGTTCCCAATGGCTACACCTTC.

Judged by abundance, this clone is medium-sized. This chain connects TRBV6-4 to TRBJ1-1; D is unresolved. The CDR3 loop spans 13 amino acids. V was shortened by 6 bases and J by 1 base, with 9 bases between the two germline ends. Germline V gene data show CDR1 as MRHNA and CDR2 as SNTAGT. In DNA, the CDR3 is TGTGCCAGCAGCACAGACGGGAACACTGAAGCTTTCTTT. Encoded protein: CASSTDGNTEAFF.

The V and J genes are TRBV11-1 and TRBJ2-7; TRBD2 might be the D (6 bases). V was cut by 3 bases and J by 2 bases, with 17 bases left in between. Germline CDR1 reads SGHAT; CDR2 reads FQDESV (reference sequence). CDR3 length equals 16 residues. The CDR3 DNA reads as TGTGCCAGCAGCTTCGGACGGGACTTCGCTCCCTACGAGCAGTACTTC. It translates to CASSFGRDFAPYEQYF.

The chain is built from TRBV4-2 and TRBJ1-2, with D unresolved. Germline CDR1 is LGHNA and CDR2 is YNFKEQ. Between the trimmed V and J ends, which lost 1 base and 6 bases, there was a span of 9 bases. The CDR3 has 13 residues. This CDR3 is CASSQGYRDGYTF. The CDR3 DNA reads as TGTGCCAGCAGCCAAGGCTACCGCGATGGCTACACCTTC.

This clone was found many times. This chain uses TRBV16 with TRBJ1-1, with 10 bases matching TRBD1. Germline values: CDR1 KGHSY, CDR2 FQNENV. The V gene end was trimmed by 3 bases and the J gene end by 5 bases; junction bases not matched to a gene: 6. CDR3 length equals 15 residues. The CDR3: CASSHSGQGGTEAFF. For the CDR3, the DNA is TGTGCCAGCAGCCACTCCGGACAGGGGGGAACTGAAGCTTTCTTT.

The chain recombines TRBV27 with TRBJ2-1; 7 bases are a match to TRBD1. This CDR3 is built from 17 residues. CDR1 MNHEY and CDR2 SMNVEV come from the germline V gene (reference sequence). Trimming removed 6 bases from V and 4 bases from J; junction bases left unmatched: 15. CDR3: CASSLTGSVLIYNEQFF. The CDR3 DNA sequence: TGTGCCAGCAGCCTGACAGGGTCGGTACTTATTTACAATGAGCAGTTCTTC.

J is TRBJ1-6 and V is TRBV4-2, with 8 positions matching TRBD1. The germline V gene has CDR1 LGHNA and CDR2 YNFKEQ. This CDR3 contains 19 residues. Losses at the gene ends were 3 bases for V and 2 bases for J; bases not matched to a gene: 12. This CDR3 is CASSQGSDRAFTYNSPLHF. The DNA for the CDR3 is TGTGCCAGCAGCCAGGGATCGGACAGGGCCTTTACCTATAATTCACCCCTCCACTTT.

The chain joins TRBV11-3 to TRBJ2-1; 9 positions match TRBD1. The junction had 7 bases not matched to a gene; V was cut back by 6 bases and J by 7 bases. Germline values: CDR1 SGHNT, CDR2 YENEEA. The CDR3 totals 14 residues. CDR3: CASSLGTGLNEQFF. The CDR3 nucleotides read TGTGCCAGCAGTCTGGGGACAGGGTTGAATGAGCAGTTCTTC.

V usage is TRBV21-1 and J usage is TRBJ1-2; TRBD1 is the table's D call, not checked against the DNA. TRBV21-1 counts as a pseudogene. The CDR3 runs 16 residues. CDR3 protein: CASTPDREDSSYGYTF. CDR3 in DNA: TGTGCCAGCACCCCGGACAGGGAGGATTCCTCCTATGGCTACACCTTC.

The chain joins TRBV7-3 to TRBJ2-2; possible D gene TRBD2, 5 bases. CDR1 and CDR2 (germline): SGHTA, FQGTGA. V was trimmed by 2 bases and J by 6 bases, leaving 10 bases between them. This CDR3 has 14 amino acids. CDR3 sequence reads: CASSLVPGSGELFF. As DNA, the CDR3 is TGTGCCAGCAGCTTAGTTCCGGGATCCGGGGAGCTGTTTTTT.

This sequence joins TRBV21-1 and TRBJ1-2. TRBV21-1 is recorded as a pseudogene. CDR3 size: 14 residues. Here the CDR3 DNA reads TGTGCCAGCAGCAACCCGGGAGGTTTCTATGGCTACACCTTC. It encodes CASSNPGGFYGYTF.

This clone has a single count. The rearrangement joins TRBV24-1 to TRBJ1-1; D ambiguous. The CDR3 totals 11 residues. The V end was cut by 5 bases, the J end by 5 bases, with 5 bases between. The germline V gene encodes CDR1 KGHDR and CDR2 SFDVKD. This chain's CDR3 is CATSAGTEAFF. As DNA, the CDR3 is TGTGCCACCAGTGCAGGTACTGAAGCTTTCTTT.

The V call is TRBV6-4, the J call TRBJ1-5; D is uncertain. The V and J ends lost 8 bases and 7 bases respectively, with 12 bases between them. The V gene's germline CDR1 is MRHNA and CDR2 SNTAGT. The CDR3 extends over 12 amino acids. CDR3 coding DNA: TGTGCCAGCCCTACGAGAGGGCAGCCCCAGCATTTT. Residues: CASPTRGQPQHF.

The chain employs TRBV6-5 and TRBJ2-7, with a tentative D call TRBD1 (6 bases). Germline V CDR1 and CDR2: MNHEY, SVGAGI. The CDR3 totals 12 residues. With 4 bases removed from V and 7 bases from J, the gap between germline ends came to 11 bases. In DNA, the CDR3 is TGTGCCAGCAGTTTTCTTAGGGGGGAGCAGTACTTC. Its protein product is CASSFLRGEQYF.

CDR3 sequence (DNA): TGTGCCAGCGGGAGGGGCTTTAGCAATCAGCCCCAGCATTTT. The encoded protein is CASGRGFSNQPQHF. The chain has TRBV6-5 and TRBJ1-5; D possibly corresponds to TRBD1 (5 bases). This CDR3 region has 14 residues. Trimming stripped 8 bases from V and 0 bases from J, with 11 bases between. Germline CDR1 MNHEY, CDR2 SVGAGI.

The V call is TRBV6-5, the J call TRBJ1-1; 10 bases agree with TRBD1. This CDR3 is built from 15 residues. The V gene's germline CDR1 is MNHEY and CDR2 SVGAGI. The V gene end was trimmed by 6 bases and the J gene end by 5 bases; junction bases not matched to a gene: 9. The CDR3 DNA follows: TGTGCCAGCAGGCGCTGGGGACAGGGGAGAACTGAAGCTTTCTTT. This translates into CASRRWGQGRTEAFF.

CDR3 nucleotide sequence: TGCGCCAGCAGTGCTACTAACTATGGCTACACCTTC. This gives the protein CASSATNYGYTF. The chain uses TRBV10-2 and TRBJ1-2, with D hard to call. The CDR3 is 12 residues long. Germline V gene lookup returns CDR1 WSHSY and CDR2 SAAADI. V lost 4 bases and J lost 0, with 3 bases in between.